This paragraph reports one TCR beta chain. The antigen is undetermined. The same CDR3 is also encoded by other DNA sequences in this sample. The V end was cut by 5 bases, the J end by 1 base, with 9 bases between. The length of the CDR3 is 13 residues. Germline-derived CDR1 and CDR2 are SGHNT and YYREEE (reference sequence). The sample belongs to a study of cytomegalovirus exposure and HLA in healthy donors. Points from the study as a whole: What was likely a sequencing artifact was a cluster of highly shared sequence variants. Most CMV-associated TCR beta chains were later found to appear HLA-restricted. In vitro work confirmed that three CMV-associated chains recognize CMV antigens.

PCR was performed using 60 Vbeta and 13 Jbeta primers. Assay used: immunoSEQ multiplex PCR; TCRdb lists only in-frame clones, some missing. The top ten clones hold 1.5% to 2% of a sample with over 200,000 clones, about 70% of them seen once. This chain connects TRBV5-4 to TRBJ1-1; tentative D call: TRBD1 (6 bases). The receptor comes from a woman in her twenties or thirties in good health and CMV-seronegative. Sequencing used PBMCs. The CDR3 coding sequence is TGTGCCAGCAGTCGGGGACAGAACACTGAAGCTTTCTTT. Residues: CASSRGQNTEAFF. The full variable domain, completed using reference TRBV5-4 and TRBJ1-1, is ETGVTQSPTHLIKTRGQQVTLRCSSQSGHNTVSWYQQALGQGPQFIFQYYREEENGRGNFPPRFSGLQFPNYSSELNVNALELDDSALYLCASSRGQNTEAFFGQGTRLTVV.